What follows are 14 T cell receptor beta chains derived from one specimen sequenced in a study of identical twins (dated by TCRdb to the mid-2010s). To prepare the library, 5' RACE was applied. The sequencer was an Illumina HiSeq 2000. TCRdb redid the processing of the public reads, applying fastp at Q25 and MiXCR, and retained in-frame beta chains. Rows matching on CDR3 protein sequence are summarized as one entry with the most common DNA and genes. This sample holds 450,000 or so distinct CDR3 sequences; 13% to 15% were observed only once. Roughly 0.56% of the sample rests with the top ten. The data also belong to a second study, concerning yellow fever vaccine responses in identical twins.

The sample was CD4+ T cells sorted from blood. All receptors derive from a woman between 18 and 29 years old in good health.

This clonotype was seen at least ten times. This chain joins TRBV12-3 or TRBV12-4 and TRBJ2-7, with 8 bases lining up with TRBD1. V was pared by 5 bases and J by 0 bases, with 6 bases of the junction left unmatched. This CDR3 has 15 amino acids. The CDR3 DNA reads TGTGCCAGCAGTCCGGCGGGACAGGTCTCCTACGAGCAGTACTTC. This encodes CASSPAGQVSYEQYF.

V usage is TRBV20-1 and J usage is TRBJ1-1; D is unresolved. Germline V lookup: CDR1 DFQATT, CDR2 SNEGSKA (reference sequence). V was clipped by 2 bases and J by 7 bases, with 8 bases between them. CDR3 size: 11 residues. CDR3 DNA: TGCAGTGCTAGAATGGCGGGTGAAGCTTTCTTT. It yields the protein CSARMAGEAFF.

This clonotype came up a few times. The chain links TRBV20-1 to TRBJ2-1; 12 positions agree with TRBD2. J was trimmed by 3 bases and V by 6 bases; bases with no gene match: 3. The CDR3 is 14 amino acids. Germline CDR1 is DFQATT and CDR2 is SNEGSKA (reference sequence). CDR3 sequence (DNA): TGCAGTGCCTCGACTAGCGGGAGCTACAATGAGCAGTTCTTC. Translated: CSASTSGSYNEQFF.

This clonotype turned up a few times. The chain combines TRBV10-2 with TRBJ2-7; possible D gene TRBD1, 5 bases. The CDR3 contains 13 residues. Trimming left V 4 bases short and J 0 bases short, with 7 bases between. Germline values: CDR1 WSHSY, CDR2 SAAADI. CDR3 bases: TGCGCCAGCAGTGGACAGCTCTCCTACGAGCAGTACTTC. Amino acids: CASSGQLSYEQYF.

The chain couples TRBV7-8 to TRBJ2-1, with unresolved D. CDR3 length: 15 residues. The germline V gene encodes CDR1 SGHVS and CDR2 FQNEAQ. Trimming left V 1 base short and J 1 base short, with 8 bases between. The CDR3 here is CASSLEGHSYNEQFF. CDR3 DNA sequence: TGTGCCAGCAGCTTAGAGGGTCATTCCTACAATGAGCAGTTCTTC.

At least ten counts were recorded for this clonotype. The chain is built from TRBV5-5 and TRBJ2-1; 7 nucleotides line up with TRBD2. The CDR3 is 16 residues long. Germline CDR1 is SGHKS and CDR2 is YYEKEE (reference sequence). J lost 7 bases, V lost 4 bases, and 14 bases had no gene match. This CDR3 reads CASSRPDQRGRNEQFF. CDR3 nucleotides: TGTGCCAGCAGCCGCCCAGACCAGCGGGGAAGGAATGAGCAGTTCTTC.

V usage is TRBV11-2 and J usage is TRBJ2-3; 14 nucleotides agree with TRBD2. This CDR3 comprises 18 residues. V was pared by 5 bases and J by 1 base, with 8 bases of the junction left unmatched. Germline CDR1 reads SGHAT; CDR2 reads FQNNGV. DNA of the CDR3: TGTGCCAGCAGCCTCCGGACTAGCGGGAGGATCGGCACAGATACGCAGTATTTT. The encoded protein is CASSLRTSGRIGTDTQYF.

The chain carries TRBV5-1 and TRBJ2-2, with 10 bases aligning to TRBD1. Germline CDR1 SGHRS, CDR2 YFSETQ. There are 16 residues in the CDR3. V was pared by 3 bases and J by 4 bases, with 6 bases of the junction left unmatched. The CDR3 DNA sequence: TGCGCCAGCAGCTCCACCGGGACAGGGGCCACCGGGGAGCTGTTTTTT. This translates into CASSSTGTGATGELFF.

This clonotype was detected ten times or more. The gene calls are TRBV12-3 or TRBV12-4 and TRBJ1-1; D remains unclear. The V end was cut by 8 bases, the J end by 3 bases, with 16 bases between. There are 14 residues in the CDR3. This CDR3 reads CASARSRADTEAFF. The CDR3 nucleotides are TGTGCCAGCGCAAGAAGCCGGGCTGACACTGAAGCTTTCTTT.

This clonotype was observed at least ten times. The CDR3 sequence is CASTRRGLTNEKLFF. The DNA for the CDR3 is TGTGCCAGCACCCGCAGGGGGCTAACTAATGAAAAACTGTTTTTT. The chain recombines TRBV28 with TRBJ1-4; 8 bases are shared with TRBD1. After removal of 7 bases from V and 1 base from J, the junction contained 5 bases not matched to a gene. Germline V lookup: CDR1 MDHEN, CDR2 SYDVKM. This CDR3 spans 15 amino acids. Variable domain in full (rest from reference TRBV28 and TRBJ1-4): DVKVTQSSRYLVKRTGEKVFLECVQDMDHENMFWYRQDPGLGLRLIYFSYDVKMKEKGDIPEGYSVSREKKERFSLILESASTNQTSMYLCASTRRGLTNEKLFFGSGTQLSVL.

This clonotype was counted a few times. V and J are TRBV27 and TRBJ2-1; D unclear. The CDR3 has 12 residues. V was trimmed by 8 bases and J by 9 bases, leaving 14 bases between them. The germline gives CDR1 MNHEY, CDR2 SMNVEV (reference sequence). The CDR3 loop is CASGVNIPEQFF. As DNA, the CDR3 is TGTGCCAGCGGGGTGAACATCCCTGAGCAGTTCTTC.

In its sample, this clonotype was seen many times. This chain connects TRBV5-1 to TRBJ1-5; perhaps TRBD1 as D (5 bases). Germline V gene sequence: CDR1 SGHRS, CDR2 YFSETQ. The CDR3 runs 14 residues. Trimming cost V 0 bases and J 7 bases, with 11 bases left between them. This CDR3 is CASSLEAGRQPQHF. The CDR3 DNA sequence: TGCGCCAGCAGCTTGGAGGCAGGGCGACAGCCCCAGCATTTT.

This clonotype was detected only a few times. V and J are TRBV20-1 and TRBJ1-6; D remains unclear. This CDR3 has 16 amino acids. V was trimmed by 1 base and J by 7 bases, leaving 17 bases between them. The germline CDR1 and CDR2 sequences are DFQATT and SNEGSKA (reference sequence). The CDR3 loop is CSARAAGRRANSPLHF. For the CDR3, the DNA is TGCAGTGCTAGAGCGGCGGGGAGACGCGCAAATTCACCCCTCCACTTT.

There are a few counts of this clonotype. The CDR3 coding sequence is TGTGCCAGCAGTCGATCTAGAGCAGAGGCTAACTATGGCTACACCTTC. It encodes CASSRSRAEANYGYTF. The chain combines TRBV6-1 with TRBJ1-2; D call uncertain. Trimming stripped 5 bases from V and 0 bases from J, with 16 bases between. Germline loops: CDR1 MNHNS, CDR2 SASEGT. The CDR3 has 16 residues.